The subject of this entry is one TCR beta chain. Its antigen is not identified. This sample stems from a study of radiation and T cells in renal cell carcinoma. General study findings and limits: From baseline, blood top tumor clonotypes peaked at 2 weeks post-radiation.

Between the trimmed V and J ends, which lost 6 bases and 12 bases, there was a span of 18 bases. Germline V gene sequence: CDR1 MDHEN, CDR2 SYDVKM. The CDR3 totals 12 residues. Sequencing used immunoSEQ multiplex PCR; TCRdb keeps in-frame clones, though not all of them. Among approximately 120,000 clones listed, roughly four fifths were seen once. Regarding time point: baseline pretreatment blood. Treatment defined: 15 Gy SBRT to primary tumor, nephrectomy 4 weeks later. The sequence came from a woman aged 55-75 years with renal cell carcinoma. The V call is TRBV28, the J call TRBJ2-7, with a tentative D call TRBD1 (5 bases). Material: blood, obtained from a patient whose treatment included radiotherapy and nephrectomy. The CDR3 DNA reads as TGTGCCAGCAGGGGCGGTGGGGCCCCACCGTACTTC. Translation gives CASRGGGAPPYF.